This T cell receptor beta chain was sequenced during a study of T cell repertoires in cytomegalovirus infection. General study points: Accumulated public TCR beta family frequency recognized individuals carrying CMV together with the relevant HLA. HLA-C-restricted, CMV-specific TCR beta clonotypes were dominant ex vivo.

TCRdb independently ran MiXCR on the reads; one entry per CDR3 protein. Among some 130,000 distinct CDR3 sequences, approximately 30% were seen once, and the ten largest hold roughly half. Of note for this clonotype: Its antigen is currently unknown.

The source material was CD8+ T cells from cultured PBMCs, sampled from culture after CMV antigen stimulation. The receptor was derived from a human donor in good health (CMV status not recorded). Some clones in this sample may be carry-over from other donors' samples.

CDR3 protein: CASSISGMNTEAFF. The DNA for the CDR3 is TGTGCCAGTAGTATTTCGGGGATGAACACTGAAGCTTTCTTT. The V and J genes are TRBV19 and TRBJ1-1; no definite D call. Germline V CDR1 and CDR2: LNHDA, SQIVND (reference sequence). The CDR3 has 14 amino acids. V was shortened by 3 bases and J by 0 bases, with 8 bases between the two germline ends.